This T cell receptor (beta chain) was recorded in a study of T cell responses to AZD1222 COVID-19 vaccine. Findings and caveats of the study: Donors were mostly white British, more females; clonal diversity possibly underestimated.

Points on this clone: Antigen: not known.

Method: immunoSEQ multiplex PCR; TCRdb's copy keeps in-frame clones and lacks some. The sample lists 100,000 to 130,000 clones; roughly 87% were seen once. Second-dose recipients at about 4 or about 12 weeks were treated as one pooled group. CDR1 is KGHSH, CDR2 LQKENI, per germline. The CDR3 runs to 18 residues. Losses at the gene ends were 3 bases for V and 0 bases for J; bases not matched to a gene: 0. The origin of this receptor is an adult who received the AZD1222 COVID-19 vaccine. This specimen consisted of peripheral blood, obtained 28 days after the second AZD1222 dose. V gene TRBV18 combines with J gene TRBJ2-6; 15 bases are shared with TRBD2. As DNA, the CDR3 is TGTGCCAGCTCACCGGGACTAGCGGGAGGCTCTGGGGCCAACGTCCTGACTTTC. Protein product: CASSPGLAGGSGANVLTF.